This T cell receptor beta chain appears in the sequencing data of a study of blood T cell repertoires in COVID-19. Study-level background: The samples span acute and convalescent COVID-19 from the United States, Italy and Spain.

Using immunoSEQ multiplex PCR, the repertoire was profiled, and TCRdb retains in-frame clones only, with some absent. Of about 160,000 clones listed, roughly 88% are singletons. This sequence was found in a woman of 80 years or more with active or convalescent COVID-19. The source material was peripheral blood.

CDR3 bases: TGTGCCAGCAGTTACGGGACTAGCAGAAACATTCAGTACTTC. It is translated as CASSYGTSRNIQYF. The chain employs TRBV6-6 and TRBJ2-4; 9 bases are shared with TRBD2. There are 14 residues in the CDR3. Trimming took 2 bases from V and 6 from J; bases not matched to a gene: 2. The germline V gene encodes CDR1 MNHNY and CDR2 SVGAGI (reference sequence).